These 25 T cell receptor beta chains were sequenced from one sample in a study of blood T cell repertoires in COVID-19. Data came from immunoSEQ multiplex PCR; TCRdb stores just in-frame clones and leaves some out. The repertoire has roughly 160,000 clones, approximately 84% of them found once; the top ten carry 5.4%. Input material: peripheral blood. Receptors were obtained from a woman aged 45-65 years with COVID-19, enrolled during active disease.

The chain joins TRBV2 to TRBJ1-4; 7 nucleotides match TRBD1. The germline gives CDR1 SNHLY, CDR2 FYNNEI. The CDR3 extends over 12 amino acids. V lost 6 bases to trimming and J lost 8 bases; unmatched junction nucleotides: 3. CDR3 nucleotides: TGTGCCAGCAGGGGGGACAGCGAAAAACTGTTTTTT. It encodes CASRGDSEKLFF. Looking up the rest from reference TRBV2 and TRBJ1-4 gives the full variable domain: EPEVTQTPSHQVTQMGQEVILRCVPISNHLYFYWYRQILGQKVEFLVSFYNNEISEKSEIFDDQFSVERPDGSNFTLKIRSTKLEDSAMYFCASRGDSEKLFFGSGTQLSVL.

The rearrangement links TRBV28 to TRBJ1-5; D perhaps matches TRBD1 (5 bases). This CDR3 has 13 residues. Germline CDR1 is MDHEN and CDR2 is SYDVKM. The germline V and J ends were trimmed by 10 bases and 3 bases, with 13 bases remaining between them. CDR3 bases: TGTGCCACGGGGGAGAGTGACAATCAGCCCCAGCATTTT. Its protein is CATGESDNQPQHF.

The genes are TRBV3-1 (or the pseudogene TRBV3-2) and TRBJ2-2; 11 positions agree with TRBD2. CDR1 is LGHDT and CDR2 is YNNKEL in the germline V gene (reference sequence). CDR3 length: 15 residues. Trimming removed 10 bases from V and 6 bases from J; junction bases left unmatched: 10. CDR3 bases: TGTGCCACCTCATTAGCGGGGGGGCTAGCCGGGGAGCTGTTTTTT. Protein sequence: CATSLAGGLAGELFF.

The genes are TRBV18 and TRBJ2-4; 7 nucleotides align to TRBD1. J gave up 7 bases and V 2 bases, and 2 bases lay outside the gene matches. CDR3 length equals 13 residues. Germline CDR1 KGHSH, CDR2 LQKENI. The DNA for the CDR3 is TGTGCCAGCTCACCAGACAGGGCGAACATTCAGTACTTC. It encodes CASSPDRANIQYF.

Note on this clone: This CDR3 is also generated by other DNA sequences in the sample. The V gene is TRBV29-1, the J gene TRBJ2-7; weak D call: TRBD1 (5 bases). V lost 6 bases and J 0 bases, leaving 9 bases between the germline ends. CDR1 SQVTM and CDR2 ANQGSEA come from the germline V gene. This CDR3 spans 12 amino acids. The CDR3 coding sequence is TGCAGCGTCACCAGGGACTCCTACGAGCAGTACTTC. Protein product: CSVTRDSYEQYF.

The chain employs TRBV7-9 and TRBJ2-2; 11 bases match TRBD1. The CDR3 sequence is 16 residues long. Germline CDR1 SEHNR, CDR2 FQNEAQ (reference sequence). The V and J ends lost 6 bases and 5 bases, in that order; junction bases with no gene match: 8. CDR3 loop: CASSPTGTGGTGELFF. CDR3 bases: TGTGCCAGCAGTCCCACCGGGACAGGGGGGACCGGGGAGCTGTTTTTT.

This rearrangement joins TRBV19 to TRBJ2-1; the match to TRBD1 covers 7 bases. Germline V gene lookup returns CDR1 LNHDA and CDR2 SQIVND (reference sequence). The CDR3 has 15 residues. Trimming took 5 bases from V and 4 from J; bases not matched to a gene: 8. The CDR3 region is CASSDDREGYNEQFF. Written as DNA, the CDR3 is TGTGCCAGTAGTGATGACAGGGAAGGTTACAATGAGCAGTTCTTC. Filled out from reference TRBV19 and TRBJ2-1, the complete variable domain reads DGGITQSPKYLFRKEGQNVTLSCEQNLNHDAMYWYRQDPGQGLRLIYYSQIVNDFQKGDIAEGYSVSREKKESFPLTVTSAQKNPTAFYLCASSDDREGYNEQFFGPGTRLTVL.

The chain joins TRBV30 to TRBJ2-2, with no clear D. V shed 3 bases and J shed 4 bases, with 12 bases lying between them. The germline V gene has CDR1 GTSNPN and CDR2 SVGIG (reference sequence). The CDR3 has 14 amino acids. CDR3 nucleotide sequence: TGTGCCTGGAGCCTGTCGGTCGGCACCGGGGAGCTGTTTTTT. Translated: CAWSLSVGTGELFF.

The rearrangement uses TRBV9 and TRBJ1-5; TRBD1 might be the D (5 bases). With 0 bases removed from V and 0 bases from J, the gap between germline ends came to 25 bases. Germline V gene data show CDR1 as SGDLS and CDR2 as YYNGEE. CDR3 size: 21 residues. The CDR3 coding sequence is TGTGCCAGCAGCGTAGACTCTCGGGACCGAGGAGGGTTATATAGCAATCAGCCCCAGCATTTT. Translating gives CASSVDSRDRGGLYSNQPQHF.

The table lists this clone with a few counts. The chain employs TRBV7-2 and TRBJ1-2; possibly TRBD1 for D (6 bases). Looked up from germline, CDR1 is SGHTA and CDR2 is FQGNSA. This CDR3 comprises 13 residues. The V end lost 2 bases, the J end lost 6 bases, and 10 bases lay between the germline ends. CDR3 sequence (DNA): TGTGCCAGCAGCTTATACAGGGACGATGGCTACACCTTC. It yields the protein CASSLYRDDGYTF.

The V and J genes are TRBV7-9 and TRBJ1-2; 10 nucleotides align to TRBD1. V was clipped by 6 bases and J by 2 bases; unmatched bases: 0. This CDR3 has 13 residues. Germline-derived CDR1 and CDR2 are SEHNR and FQNEAQ (reference sequence). The CDR3 reads CASRDRGNYGYTF. The CDR3 region has the DNA TGTGCCAGCAGGGACAGGGGGAACTATGGCTACACCTTC.

This chain connects TRBV12-5 to TRBJ2-3; 10 bases line up with TRBD2. This CDR3 is built from 15 residues. Germline CDR1 and CDR2: LGHNT and FRNRAP. The junction had 6 bases not matched to a gene; V was cut back by 5 bases and J by 4 bases. The CDR3 DNA reads TGTGCTAGTGGTATTAGCGGGGGGACCCCAGATACGCAGTATTTT. Translating gives CASGISGGTPDTQYF.

V and J are TRBV21-1 and TRBJ2-7; TRBD1, the D gene given by the table, was not confirmed from the DNA. TRBV21-1 constitutes a pseudogene. This CDR3 spans 16 amino acids. CDR3 in DNA: TGTGCCAGCAGCAAATGGTACAGGGAATCCGACTACGAGCAGTACTTC. Its translation is CASSKWYRESDYEQYF.

This chain uses TRBV7-9 with TRBJ2-5, with 9 bases identical to TRBD2. The CDR3 is made up of 16 amino acids. The germline V gene has CDR1 SEHNR and CDR2 FQNEAQ (reference sequence). The trim removed 0 bases at V and 4 bases at J, leaving 6 bases unmatched. CDR3 DNA sequence: TGTGCCAGCAGCTTAGCCATGATAGCGGGGGCAGAGACCCAGTACTTC. It yields the protein CASSLAMIAGAETQYF.

In this sample, this clone turned up a few times. The J gene is TRBJ2-3, the V gene TRBV30; 7 bases match TRBD2. The CDR3 is 15 residues long. Germline CDR1 reads GTSNPN; CDR2 reads SVGIG (reference sequence). The J segment lost 0 bases and the V segment lost 4 bases, leaving 7 bases of the junction unmatched. The CDR3 spells CAWIPSGDSTDTQYF. CDR3 in DNA: TGTGCCTGGATACCAAGCGGGGATAGCACAGATACGCAGTATTTT.

V gene TRBV5-4 combines with J gene TRBJ2-5; 14 nucleotides line up with TRBD2. The CDR3 totals 15 residues. V lost 10 bases and J lost 7; bases outside the gene matches: 12. Per germline, CDR1 SGHNT and CDR2 YYREEE (reference sequence). CDR3: CAVQSGLAGAGTQYF. As DNA, the CDR3 is TGTGCCGTCCAGTCGGGACTAGCGGGGGCGGGGACCCAGTACTTC. Complete variable domain (other parts from reference TRBV5-4 and TRBJ2-5): ETGVTQSPTHLIKTRGQQVTLRCSSQSGHNTVSWYQQALGQGPQFIFQYYREEENGRGNFPPRFSGLQFPNYSSELNVNALELDDSALYLCAVQSGLAGAGTQYFGPGTRLLVL.

The rearrangement links TRBV9 to TRBJ1-6; D not certain. The CDR3 sequence is 16 residues long. CDR1 SGDLS and CDR2 YYNGEE come from the germline V gene. Trimming removed 3 bases at V and 0 bases at J, with 10 bases between. CDR3 region: CASSEGGSSYNSPLHF. The CDR3 bases are TGTGCCAGCAGCGAGGGCGGGAGCTCCTATAATTCACCCCTCCACTTT. The full variable domain, completed using reference TRBV9 and TRBJ1-6, is DSGVTQTPKHLITATGQRVTLRCSPRSGDLSVYWYQQSLDQGLQFLIQYYNGEERAKGNILERFSAQQFPDLHSELNLSSLELGDSALYFCASSEGGSSYNSPLHFGNGTRLTVT.

The genes are TRBV29-1 and TRBJ2-7; the D gene is possibly TRBD1 (5 bases). CDR1 and CDR2 from the germline V gene are SQVTM and ANQGSEA. Trimming left V 4 bases short and J 3 bases short, with 10 bases between. The CDR3 length is 12 residues. In DNA, the CDR3 is TGCAGCGTTGTTGACAGCATCTACGAGCAGTACTTC. Its protein product is CSVVDSIYEQYF.

This chain links TRBV9 with TRBJ2-1; TRBD2 aligns across 12 bases. Germline-derived CDR1 and CDR2 are SGDLS and YYNGEE. V was clipped by 2 bases and J by 3 bases; unmatched bases: 6. This CDR3 is 17 amino acids long. In DNA, the CDR3 is TGTGCCAGCAGCGTGACTAGCGGGGGCGCTGACTACAATGAGCAGTTCTTC. Translated: CASSVTSGGADYNEQFF.

The V gene is TRBV5-6, the J gene TRBJ2-1, with D tentatively TRBD2 (5 bases). The V gene's germline CDR1 is SGHDT and CDR2 YYEEEE. V was pared by 0 bases and J by 2 bases, with 6 bases between. The CDR3 is 14 residues long. The CDR3 nucleotides are TGTGCCAGCAGCTTGGAACTAGCCTACAATGAGCAGTTCTTC. Amino acids: CASSLELAYNEQFF.

The chain is built from TRBV19 and TRBJ1-5, with D unresolved. V shed 3 bases and J shed 3 bases, with 9 bases lying between them. The CDR3 consists of 14 residues. The germline V gene encodes CDR1 LNHDA and CDR2 SQIVND (reference sequence). CDR3 nucleotide sequence: TGTGCCAGTAGTATGAGGGAGCTCAATCAGCCCCAGCATTTT. Translated, it gives CASSMRELNQPQHF. The whole variable domain, remainder taken from reference TRBV19 and TRBJ1-5, is DGGITQSPKYLFRKEGQNVTLSCEQNLNHDAMYWYRQDPGQGLRLIYYSQIVNDFQKGDIAEGYSVSREKKESFPLTVTSAQKNPTAFYLCASSMRELNQPQHFGDGTRLSIL.

The chain recombines TRBV5-1 with TRBJ2-4; D gene uncertain. The CDR3 contains 13 residues. Between the trimmed V and J ends, which lost 3 bases and 8 bases, there was a span of 12 bases. Germline CDR1 and CDR2: SGHRS and YFSETQ. Here the CDR3 reads CASSSTPRDIQYF. CDR3 nucleotide sequence: TGCGCCAGCAGCTCAACCCCCCGGGACATTCAGTACTTC.

J is TRBJ1-2 and V is TRBV27; 8 nucleotides match TRBD1. Germline trimming cut 5 bases from V and 10 bases from J; bases unmatched to any gene: 6. This CDR3 has 12 amino acids. Germline CDR1 MNHEY, CDR2 SMNVEV (reference sequence). As DNA, the CDR3 is TGTGCCAGCAGTCCCCGACAGGGGCCCTACACCTTC. Protein product: CASSPRQGPYTF.

The genes are TRBV6-2 or TRBV6-3 and TRBJ2-5; TRBD1 matches at 9 bases. CDR1 and CDR2 (germline): MNHEY, SVGEGT. J gave up 5 bases and V 0 bases, and 13 bases lay outside the gene matches. The CDR3 length is 18 residues. CDR3 DNA sequence: TGTGCCAGCAGTTACTCTTCCTGGGACAGGGACCCAGAGGAGACCCAGTACTTC. Residues: CASSYSSWDRDPEETQYF.

This chain connects TRBV5-1 to TRBJ2-3; 11 nucleotides line up with TRBD2. Germline loops: CDR1 SGHRS, CDR2 YFSETQ. Trimming cost V 7 bases and J 2 bases; bases outside gene matches: 6. The CDR3 contains 15 residues. The CDR3 nucleotides are TGCGCCAGCTTTAGCGGGGGGGGACTCACAGATACGCAGTATTTT. This codes for CASFSGGGLTDTQYF.